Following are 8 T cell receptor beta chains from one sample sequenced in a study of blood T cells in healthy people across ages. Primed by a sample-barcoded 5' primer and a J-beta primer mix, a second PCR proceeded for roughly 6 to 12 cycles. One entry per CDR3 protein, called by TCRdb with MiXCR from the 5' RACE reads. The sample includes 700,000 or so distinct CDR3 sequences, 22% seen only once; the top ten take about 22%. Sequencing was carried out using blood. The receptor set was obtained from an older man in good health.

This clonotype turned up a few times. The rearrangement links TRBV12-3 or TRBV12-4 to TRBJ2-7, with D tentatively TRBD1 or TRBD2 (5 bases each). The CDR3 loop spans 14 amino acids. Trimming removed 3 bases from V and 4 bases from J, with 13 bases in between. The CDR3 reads CASSFSQGAYEQYF. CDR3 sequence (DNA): TGTGCCAGCAGTTTTAGCCAGGGAGCGTACGAGCAGTACTTC.

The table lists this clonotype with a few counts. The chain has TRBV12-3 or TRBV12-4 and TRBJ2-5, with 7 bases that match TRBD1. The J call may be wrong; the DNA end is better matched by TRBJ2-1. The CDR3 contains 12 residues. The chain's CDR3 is CASSPLGQVQFF. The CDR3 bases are TGTGCCAGCAGTCCCCTAGGACAGGTACAGTTCTTC.

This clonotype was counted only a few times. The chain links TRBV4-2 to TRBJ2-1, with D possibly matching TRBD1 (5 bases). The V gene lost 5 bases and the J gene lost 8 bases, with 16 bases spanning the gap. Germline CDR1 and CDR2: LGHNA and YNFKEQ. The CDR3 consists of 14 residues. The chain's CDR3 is CASSWGWGRDEQFF. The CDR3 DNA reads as TGTGCCAGCAGCTGGGGATGGGGCAGGGATGAGCAGTTCTTC.

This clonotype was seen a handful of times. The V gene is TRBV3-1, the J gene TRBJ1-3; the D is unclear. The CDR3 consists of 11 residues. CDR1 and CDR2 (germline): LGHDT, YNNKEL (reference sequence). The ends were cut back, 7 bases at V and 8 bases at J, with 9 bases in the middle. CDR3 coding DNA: TGTGCCAGCACCCAGGCTGACACCATATATTTT. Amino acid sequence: CASTQADTIYF.

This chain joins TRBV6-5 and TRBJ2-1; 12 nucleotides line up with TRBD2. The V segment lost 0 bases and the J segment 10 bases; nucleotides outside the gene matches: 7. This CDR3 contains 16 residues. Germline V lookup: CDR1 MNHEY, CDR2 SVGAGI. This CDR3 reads CASSYSLAGGPGEQFF. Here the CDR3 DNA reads TGTGCCAGCAGTTACTCTCTAGCGGGGGGGCCAGGGGAGCAGTTCTTC.

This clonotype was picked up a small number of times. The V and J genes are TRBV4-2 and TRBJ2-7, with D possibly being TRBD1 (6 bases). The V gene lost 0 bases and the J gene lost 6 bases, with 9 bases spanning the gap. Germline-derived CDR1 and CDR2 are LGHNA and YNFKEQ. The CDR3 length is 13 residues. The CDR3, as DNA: TGTGCCAGCAGCCAAGACCGGGACACCGAGCAGTACTTC. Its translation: CASSQDRDTEQYF.

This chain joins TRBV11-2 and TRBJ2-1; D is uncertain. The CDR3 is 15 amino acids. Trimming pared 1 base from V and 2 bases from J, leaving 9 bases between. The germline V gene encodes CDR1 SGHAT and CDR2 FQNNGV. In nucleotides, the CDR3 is TGTGCCAGCAGCTTAGTAACGCGCACCTACAATGAGCAGTTCTTC. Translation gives CASSLVTRTYNEQFF.

CDR3 sequence: CASSQPTGTSINIQYF. CDR3 in DNA: TGCGCCAGCAGCCAACCAACCGGGACTAGTATAAACATTCAGTACTTC. The gene calls are TRBV4-1 and TRBJ2-4, with 8 nucleotides matching TRBD2. CDR3 length equals 16 residues. J gave up 6 bases and V 2 bases, and 9 bases lay outside the gene matches. Germline V gene data show CDR1 as MGHRA and CDR2 as YSYEKL.